Below are 32 T cell receptor beta chains sequenced from a single sample in a study of T cell repertoires in cytomegalovirus infection. TCRdb itself ran the reads through MiXCR, one entry per CDR3 protein. The table includes about 740,000 distinct CDR3 sequences, less than 40% detected once. Sequencing was done on a sample of PBMCs. These receptors were obtained from a human donor in good health (CMV status not recorded). Some clones in this sample may be carry-over from other donors' samples.

The chain recombines TRBV11-2 with TRBJ2-7; D might be TRBD1 (6 bases). Germline V gene data show CDR1 as SGHAT and CDR2 as FQNNGV. V was clipped by 5 bases and J by 3 bases, with 32 bases between them. The CDR3 runs 20 residues. The CDR3 sequence: CASSLKDPFQGPQSLYEQYF. Written as DNA, the CDR3 is TGTGCCAGCAGCCTTAAGGACCCCTTCCAGGGGCCTCAGAGCCTCTACGAGCAGTACTTC.

The chain employs TRBV10-2 and TRBJ2-7, with D uncertain. Germline V gene data show CDR1 as WSHSY and CDR2 as SAAADI. The CDR3 contains 10 residues. V dropped 7 bases and J dropped 6 bases, with 7 bases sitting between them. Written as DNA, the CDR3 is TGCGCCAGCATGGGCGGCGAGCAGTACTTC. As protein: CASMGGEQYF.

The chain links TRBV5-1 to TRBJ2-3, with D possibly being TRBD2 (6 bases). The CDR3 is made up of 16 amino acids. The germline CDR1 and CDR2 sequences are SGHRS and YFSETQ. Trimming stripped 4 bases from V and 2 bases from J, with 17 bases between. For the CDR3, the DNA is TGCGCCAGCAGCCAAGGGGTGCGGGGAATCACAGATACGCAGTATTTT. Encoded protein: CASSQGVRGITDTQYF. Looking up the rest from reference TRBV5-1 and TRBJ2-3 gives the full variable domain: KAGVTQTPRYLIKTRGQQVTLSCSPISGHRSVSWYQQTPGQGLQFLFEYFSETQRNKGNFPGRFSGRQFSNSRSEMNVSTLELGDSALYLCASSQGVRGITDTQYFGPGTRLTVL.

The V gene is TRBV20-1, the J gene TRBJ2-1, with D perhaps matching TRBD2 (5 bases). Germline CDR1 DFQATT, CDR2 SNEGSKA (reference sequence). The CDR3 runs 13 residues. The DNA for the CDR3 is TGCATTTATAGAGAGATGGTAGCGCATGAGCAGTTCTTC. Translation gives CIYREMVAHEQFF.

The chain is built from TRBV7-2 and TRBJ1-2; no clear D gene. The germline V gene encodes CDR1 SGHTA and CDR2 FQGNSA. With 1 base removed from V and 9 bases from J, the gap between germline ends came to 9 bases. This CDR3 is built from 12 residues. CDR3 DNA sequence: TGTGCCAGCAGCTTAGAATTAACTCGCTACACCTTC. As protein: CASSLELTRYTF.

Only a few counts were recorded for this clonotype. This chain uses TRBV2 with TRBJ1-1, with D unclear. This CDR3 comprises 15 residues. V lost 3 bases to trimming and J lost 1 base, with 12 bases between them. Looked up from germline, CDR1 is SNHLY and CDR2 is FYNNEI. Here the CDR3 DNA reads TGTGCCAGCAGTGATCCGGCTGGTTCGAACACTGAAGCTTTCTTT. It translates to CASSDPAGSNTEAFF.

The rearrangement links TRBV19 to TRBJ1-5, with 9 nucleotides matching TRBD1. With 4 bases clipped from V and 6 bases from J, the junction kept 7 bases outside the gene matches. The CDR3 sequence is 15 residues long. Germline V lookup: CDR1 LNHDA, CDR2 SQIVND (reference sequence). CDR3 sequence: CASSTGTGMGQPQHF. CDR3 sequence (DNA): TGTGCCAGTAGTACGGGGACAGGGATGGGTCAGCCCCAGCATTTT.

There are a few counts of this clonotype. The chain combines TRBV12-3 or TRBV12-4 with TRBJ1-1; D unclear. Trimming removed 7 bases from V and 5 bases from J, with 8 bases in between. This CDR3 contains 11 residues. The CDR3 region has the DNA TGTGCCAGCACCCCTCTAACTGAAGCTTTCTTT. Translated, it gives CASTPLTEAFF.

The chain uses TRBV28 and TRBJ2-1, with D perhaps TRBD1 or TRBD2 (5 bases each). Germline assignment: CDR1 MDHEN and CDR2 SYDVKM. CDR3 length: 14 residues. Between the trimmed V and J ends, which lost 2 bases and 4 bases, there was a span of 9 bases. The DNA for the CDR3 is TGTGCCAGCAGTTTAATGGGGGAGTACAATGAGCAGTTCTTC. Its translation: CASSLMGEYNEQFF.

This clonotype turned up a few times. The V call is TRBV4-1, the J call TRBJ2-1, with 7 bases that match TRBD2. Germline V gives CDR1 MGHRA, CDR2 YSYEKL. Trimming at V came to 2 bases and at J to 0 bases, leaving 4 bases not matched to a gene. This CDR3 is built from 16 residues. The CDR3 coding sequence is TGCGCCAGCAGCCAACAAACGGGGGGCTCCTACAATGAGCAGTTCTTC. This encodes CASSQQTGGSYNEQFF.

This chain connects TRBV10-3 to TRBJ2-5; 14 bases fit TRBD2. Trimming at V came to 2 bases and at J to 5 bases, leaving 13 bases not matched to a gene. The length of the CDR3 is 19 residues. Germline V gene sequence: CDR1 ENHRY, CDR2 SYGVKD. The CDR3: CAISEPTGTSGSRGETQYF. CDR3 nucleotides: TGTGCCATCAGTGAGCCTACCGGGACTAGCGGGAGTAGAGGGGAGACCCAGTACTTC.

With respect to this clonotype: A much more abundant neighbour one base away suggests this may be a read error. The chain carries TRBV7-6 and TRBJ2-7; D gene ambiguous. The CDR3 spans 14 residues. Trimming removed 6 bases at V and 0 bases at J, with 12 bases between. Germline V CDR1 and CDR2: SGHVS, FNYEAQ. CDR3 in amino acids: CASRPGRASYEQYF. For the CDR3, the DNA is TGTGCCAGCAGACCCGGACGGGCCTCCTACGAGCAGTACTTC.

This chain uses TRBV6-6 with TRBJ1-2; no reliable D call. Germline V lookup: CDR1 MNHNY, CDR2 SVGAGI (reference sequence). Trimming left V 5 bases short and J 7 bases short, with 5 bases between. This CDR3 region has 10 residues. CDR3 loop: CASSEVGYTF. The CDR3, as DNA: TGTGCCAGCAGTGAGGTTGGCTACACCTTC.

The chain recombines TRBV29-1 with TRBJ2-7; D possibly corresponds to TRBD2 (6 bases). The V and J ends lost 4 bases and 3 bases respectively, with 16 bases between them. The CDR3 totals 14 residues. Germline assignment: CDR1 SQVTM and CDR2 ANQGSEA. The CDR3, as DNA: TGCAGCGTTGCAGGAGGGCAACTTAGCTACGAGCAGTACTTC. As protein: CSVAGGQLSYEQYF.

The chain employs TRBV7-6 and TRBJ1-5, with no clear D. CDR3 length: 13 amino acids. CDR1 is SGHVS and CDR2 is FNYEAQ in the germline V gene. V was pared by 0 bases and J by 8 bases, with 8 bases between. CDR3 loop: CASSLADVEPQHF. CDR3 sequence (DNA): TGTGCCAGCAGCTTAGCTGATGTTGAGCCCCAGCATTTT.

The genes are TRBV19 and TRBJ1-5; D call uncertain. The V end lost 5 bases, the J end lost 3 bases, and 17 bases lay between the germline ends. Germline CDR1 and CDR2: LNHDA and SQIVND (reference sequence). The CDR3 has 16 amino acids. The CDR3 region is CASSGVRLLLNQPQHF. The CDR3 bases are TGTGCCAGTAGTGGGGTCCGACTCCTACTCAATCAGCCCCAGCATTTT. Filled out from reference TRBV19 and TRBJ1-5, the complete variable domain reads DGGITQSPKYLFRKEGQNVTLSCEQNLNHDAMYWYRQDPGQGLRLIYYSQIVNDFQKGDIAEGYSVSREKKESFPLTVTSAQKNPTAFYLCASSGVRLLLNQPQHFGDGTRLSIL.

This clonotype was seen once. The J gene is TRBJ1-4, the V gene TRBV4-2, with TRBD1 matching 9 bases. The CDR3 sequence is 14 residues long. In germline, CDR1 is LGHNA, CDR2 YNFKEQ. J lost 7 bases, V lost 3 bases, and 3 bases had no gene match. The CDR3 DNA is TGTGCCAGCAGCCAGGGACAGGGTGGTGAAAAACTGTTTTTT. The encoded protein is CASSQGQGGEKLFF.

This clonotype has a handful of counts. This chain joins TRBV11-1 and TRBJ2-1; 8 bases line up with TRBD1. CDR1 SGHAT and CDR2 FQDESV come from the germline V gene (reference sequence). The CDR3 spans 15 residues. The V gene end was trimmed by 5 bases and the J gene end by 8 bases; junction bases not matched to a gene: 11. CDR3 in DNA: TGTGCCAGCAGCCAGGGGACAGGAGTTGGTTATGAGCAGTTCTTC. Translated: CASSQGTGVGYEQFF. The variable domain in full, with the rest retrieved from reference TRBV11-1 and TRBJ2-1, is EAEVAQSPRYKITEKSQAVAFWCDPISGHATLYWYRQILGQGPELLVQFQDESVVDDSQLPKDRFSAERLKGVDSTLKIQPAELGDSAMYLCASSQGTGVGYEQFFGPGTRLTVL.

A few counts support this clonotype. The chain joins TRBV6-2 or TRBV6-3 to TRBJ2-1, with D possibly called TRBD1 or TRBD2 (5 bases each). The CDR3 is 13 amino acids. Per germline, CDR1 MNHEY and CDR2 SVGEGT. The germline V and J ends were trimmed by 6 bases and 4 bases, with 10 bases remaining between them. The CDR3, as DNA: TGTGCCAGCAGCCGGGACGTGTACAATGAGCAGTTCTTC. This translates into CASSRDVYNEQFF.

The chain has TRBV7-2 and TRBJ2-3, with 10 nucleotides matching TRBD2. The V gene end was trimmed by 5 bases and the J gene end by 3 bases; junction bases not matched to a gene: 8. This CDR3 is 16 amino acids long. The germline V gene encodes CDR1 SGHTA and CDR2 FQGNSA. The CDR3 region has the DNA TGTGCCAGCAGCCCCCGCAGCGGGAGGGCTACAGATACGCAGTATTTT. It is translated as CASSPRSGRATDTQYF.

CDR3 region: CASSPPEGRNEKLFF. CDR3 DNA: TGTGCCAGCTCACCACCGGAAGGGCGCAATGAAAAACTGTTTTTT. This chain connects TRBV18 to TRBJ1-4, with unresolved D. There are 15 residues in the CDR3. Germline V CDR1 and CDR2: KGHSH, LQKENI. Trimming stripped 0 bases from V and 5 bases from J, with 10 bases between.

The gene calls are TRBV7-8 and TRBJ1-1; D is ambiguous. The germline V gene has CDR1 SGHVS and CDR2 FQNEAQ. Trimming stripped 1 base from V and 0 bases from J, with 12 bases between. The CDR3 sequence is 16 residues long. The CDR3 DNA reads as TGTGCCAGCAGCTTAGTTCGGGGAGCTATGAACACTGAAGCTTTCTTT. Protein: CASSLVRGAMNTEAFF.

The J gene is TRBJ2-7, the V gene TRBV6-6, with D possibly being TRBD2 (5 bases). Looked up from germline, CDR1 is MNHNY and CDR2 is SVGAGI (reference sequence). The CDR3 runs 13 residues. V shed 7 bases and J shed 2 bases, with 12 bases lying between them. As DNA, the CDR3 is TGTGCCAGCACCGAAACGGGAACCTACGAGCAGTACTTC. The encoded protein is CASTETGTYEQYF.

In its sample, this clonotype was seen many times. This sequence joins TRBV30 and TRBJ2-5; tentatively, D is TRBD2 (5 bases). The germline V gene has CDR1 GTSNPN and CDR2 SVGIG (reference sequence). This CDR3 is built from 12 residues. The ends were cut back, 3 bases at V and 4 bases at J, with 9 bases in the middle. CDR3 sequence reads: CAWSLGGETQYF. DNA of the CDR3: TGTGCCTGGAGCCTCGGAGGAGAGACCCAGTACTTC.

In its sample, this clonotype was seen a few times. The chain couples TRBV12-3 or TRBV12-4 to TRBJ2-3; TRBD2 might be the D (6 bases). The CDR3 has 14 residues. V shed 5 bases and J shed 3 bases, with 12 bases lying between them. DNA of the CDR3: TGTGCCAGCAGTCACGGCGGGGAGACAGATACGCAGTATTTT. It specifies CASSHGGETDTQYF.

There are a few counts of this clonotype. J is TRBJ1-2 and V is TRBV12-3 or TRBV12-4; D might be TRBD1 (6 bases). This CDR3 comprises 18 residues. V gave up 5 bases and J gave up 4 bases, with 26 bases separating them. The CDR3 region is CASSPREGGPGGAYGYTF. DNA of the CDR3: TGTGCCAGCAGTCCCCGGGAAGGGGGACCGGGGGGTGCCTATGGCTACACCTTC.

This clonotype has only a few counts. The V call is TRBV20-1, the J call TRBJ2-1; the D gene is possibly TRBD1 (6 bases). Trimming left V 6 bases short and J 0 bases short, with 18 bases between. The germline gives CDR1 DFQATT, CDR2 SNEGSKA (reference sequence). This CDR3 has 16 residues. The CDR3 reads CSARGEGGSSYNEQFF. Here the CDR3 DNA reads TGCAGTGCGAGGGGAGAAGGGGGTAGCTCCTACAATGAGCAGTTCTTC.

This clonotype has only a few counts. The gene calls are TRBV7-2 and TRBJ1-2; D possibly corresponds to TRBD1 (6 bases). CDR3 length: 17 amino acids. Germline lookup yields CDR1 SGHTA and CDR2 FQGNSA. Trimming left V 6 bases short and J 1 base short, with 21 bases between. This CDR3 reads CASSYPPGGHDNYGYTF. The CDR3 DNA reads as TGTGCCAGCAGTTACCCCCCCGGGGGGCACGATAACTATGGCTACACCTTC.

The CDR3 is CASSPSGRAFEEQFF. The CDR3 coding sequence is TGTGCCAGCAGTCCTAGCGGGAGGGCCTTCGAGGAGCAGTTCTTC. This chain links TRBV6-2 or TRBV6-3 with TRBJ2-1; 12 bases match TRBD2. The V gene's germline CDR1 is MNHEY and CDR2 SVGEGT. V lost 5 bases to trimming and J lost 10 bases; unmatched junction nucleotides: 9. The CDR3 is made up of 15 amino acids.

This clonotype was seen a handful of times. This chain uses TRBV10-2 with TRBJ1-5; D possibly corresponds to TRBD1 (5 bases). This CDR3 region has 15 residues. V was trimmed by 4 bases and J by 4 bases, leaving 14 bases between them. CDR1 WSHSY and CDR2 SAAADI come from the germline V gene. CDR3 nucleotides: TGCGCCAGCAGTGGCCCCCGGGCAGGGAATCAGCCCCAGCATTTT. Its translation is CASSGPRAGNQPQHF.

The chain links TRBV20-1 to TRBJ1-6; D might be TRBD1 (6 bases). Trimming shortened V by 2 bases and J by 7 bases, and 15 bases separated the two germline ends. The germline CDR1 and CDR2 sequences are DFQATT and SNEGSKA (reference sequence). The CDR3 has 15 residues. The CDR3: CSARRTGSENSPLHF. The CDR3 region has the DNA TGCAGTGCTAGAAGAACAGGGTCGGAGAATTCACCCCTCCACTTT.

The chain recombines TRBV28 with TRBJ2-5; a weak D match, TRBD2 (5 bases). Between the trimmed V and J ends, which lost 6 bases and 5 bases, there was a span of 13 bases. The CDR3 covers 13 residues. Germline CDR1 and CDR2: MDHEN and SYDVKM. CDR3 amino acids: CASRPLVWETQYF. In nucleotides, the CDR3 is TGTGCCAGCAGACCACTAGTGTGGGAGACCCAGTACTTC.